A few counts support the clone carrying this T cell receptor (beta chain). This entry is derived from a study of shared clonotypes between healthy human individuals. Trimming stripped 4 bases from V and 6 bases from J, with 20 bases between. Germline lookup yields CDR1 SGHAT and CDR2 FQDESV (reference sequence). There are 16 residues in the CDR3. TCRdb's copy holds only in-frame clones and misses some; the assay was immunoSEQ multiplex PCR. The data contain about 110,000 clones, around 68% of them singletons. The material sequenced was memory CD8+ T cells sorted from blood. Subset here: CD45RO+ cells pooled with CCR7-negative TemRA cells. This receptor was obtained from a woman aged 30 to 39 in good health. This chain joins TRBV11-1 and TRBJ2-3; maybe TRBD2 (6 bases). The CDR3 DNA reads TGTGCCAGCAGCTCGACGGGGCAACCGGGGGTGGATACGCAGTATTTT. Translation: CASSSTGQPGVDTQYF.